This paragraph reports one T cell receptor (beta chain). The antigen is unknown. This entry is derived from a study of T-cell reconstitution after alpha-beta-depleted transplantation in children. Unique molecular identifiers were used in preparing the TCRbeta library. TCRdb redid the calling of the PCR reads with MiXCR, one entry per CDR3 protein. The repertoire consists of about 460,000 distinct CDR3 sequences, with approximately 10% occurring once and the leading ten covering approximately 14%. Study-wide points: Counts and diversity of T cells one year after transplant came mostly from newly produced T cells. It was surviving recipient T cells and thymic progenitors that gave some patients high TCRbeta diversity at day 60. Reports say that about two months after transplant, the alpha-beta T cells came out of several hundred graft clones that had expanded.

The sample was PBMCs, mostly from graft donor cells, taken 180 days after TCRalphabeta/CD19-depleted stem cell transplant. This receptor was taken from a female patient aged 2-15 years who had a stem cell transplant for aplastic anemia, so the T cells may come from the graft donor.

The CDR3 is CASMGTGVFPGELFF. The CDR3 DNA reads as TGTGCCAGCATGGGGACAGGGGTTTTCCCCGGGGAGCTGTTTTTT. The chain combines TRBV6-2 or TRBV6-3 with TRBJ2-2, with TRBD1 matching 10 bases. Unmatched junction bases numbered 8, after V lost 7 bases and J lost 6 bases. The germline CDR1 and CDR2 sequences are MNHEY and SVGEGT. The CDR3 spans 15 residues.